The next 22 T cell receptor beta chains were all read from a single sample in a study of radiation and T cells in renal cell carcinoma. Profiled with immunoSEQ multiplex PCR; TCRdb holds only in-frame clones, not every one. The table shows about 140,000 clones, with 70% to 90% occurring only once. Time point described: baseline pretreatment blood. Treatment indicated: 15 Gy SBRT to primary tumor, nephrectomy 4 weeks later. The sequencing used blood, collected from a patient whose treatment included radiotherapy and nephrectomy. The receptors originated from a woman between 50 and 59 years old with renal cell carcinoma.

The chain couples TRBV15 to TRBJ1-1, with TRBD1 as a possible D gene (5 bases). CDR1 and CDR2 (germline): LNHNV, YYDKDF (reference sequence). This CDR3 comprises 15 residues. The germline V and J ends were trimmed by 7 bases and 4 bases, with 19 bases remaining between them. CDR3 protein: CATTREGQVGTEAFF. CDR3 nucleotide sequence: TGTGCCACCACCCGAGAGGGGCAGGTGGGCACTGAAGCTTTCTTT. Full variable domain (outside the CDR3, taken from reference TRBV15 and TRBJ1-1): DAMVIQNPRYQVTQFGKPVTLSCSQTLNHNVMYWYQQKSSQAPKLLFHYYDKDFNNEADTPDNFQSRRPNTSFCFLDIRSPGLGDTAMYLCATTREGQVGTEAFFGQGTRLTVV.

This rearrangement joins TRBV19 to TRBJ2-7; possible D gene TRBD1, 6 bases. Trimming stripped 5 bases from V and 3 bases from J, with 11 bases between. Germline V gene data show CDR1 as LNHDA and CDR2 as SQIVND (reference sequence). The CDR3 is 13 amino acids. CDR3: CASSSPGDYEQYF. CDR3 bases: TGTGCCAGTAGTTCCCCAGGGGACTACGAGCAGTACTTC.

This chain uses TRBV9 with TRBJ1-2; 9 nucleotides line up with TRBD1. Germline-derived CDR1 and CDR2 are SGDLS and YYNGEE. J was trimmed by 7 bases and V by 3 bases; bases with no gene match: 13. CDR3 length: 16 amino acids. The CDR3 sequence is CASSADAGQGLGGYTF. The CDR3 DNA is TGTGCCAGCAGCGCTGACGCGGGACAGGGTTTAGGTGGCTACACCTTC.

With regard to this clone: This sample includes further DNA sequences coding for the same CDR3. The gene calls are TRBV5-1 and TRBJ2-3; 8 nucleotides line up with TRBD2. The CDR3 consists of 15 residues. Losses at the gene ends were 0 bases for V and 3 bases for J; bases not matched to a gene: 3. The germline gives CDR1 SGHRS, CDR2 YFSETQ. CDR3 protein: CASSLDGGRTDTQYF. CDR3 in DNA: TGCGCCAGCAGCTTGGATGGCGGGAGGACAGATACGCAGTATTTT.

This chain joins TRBV4-2 and TRBJ2-5; TRBD2 matches 11 bases. There are 15 residues in the CDR3. V shed 4 bases, J shed 3 bases, and the junction held 4 bases outside the gene matches. The germline CDR1 and CDR2 sequences are LGHNA and YNFKEQ. CDR3 amino acids: CASSLLAGGEETQYF. The CDR3 DNA reads as TGTGCCAGCAGCCTGTTAGCGGGGGGGGAAGAGACCCAGTACTTC.

V usage is TRBV6-5 and J usage is TRBJ1-2; 8 bases map to TRBD1. The CDR3 runs 14 residues. J lost 3 bases, V lost 6 bases, and 6 bases had no gene match. Germline lookup yields CDR1 MNHEY and CDR2 SVGAGI. The CDR3 bases are TGTGCCAGCAGACGGGACAGGAAGGACTATGGCTACACCTTC. It translates to CASRRDRKDYGYTF.

The DNA for the CDR3 is TGCGCCAGCAGTAACAGGGACCTCTATGGCTACACCTTC. It is translated as CASSNRDLYGYTF. The chain combines TRBV10-2 with TRBJ1-2; D is perhaps TRBD1 (6 bases). The germline V gene has CDR1 WSHSY and CDR2 SAAADI. The CDR3 spans 13 residues. The V gene lost 5 bases and the J gene lost 4 bases, with 11 bases spanning the gap.

The rearrangement links TRBV28 to TRBJ2-7; TRBD1 aligns across 8 bases. V was clipped by 3 bases and J by 0 bases; unmatched bases: 7. The CDR3 totals 16 residues. Germline V lookup: CDR1 MDHEN, CDR2 SYDVKM. The CDR3 nucleotides are TGTGCCAGCAGTTTTCCCAGTACAGGGGGCTCCTACGAGCAGTACTTC. Translation: CASSFPSTGGSYEQYF.

The gene calls are TRBV19 and TRBJ2-2, with a tentative D call TRBD2 (5 bases). Germline V gene sequence: CDR1 LNHDA, CDR2 SQIVND (reference sequence). V was clipped by 2 bases and J by 6 bases, with 13 bases between them. This CDR3 has 15 residues. The CDR3 DNA is TGTGCCAGTAGTATATCCGGGGTGAATCCCGGGGAGCTGTTTTTT. As protein: CASSISGVNPGELFF.

The chain links TRBV4-1 to TRBJ2-7, with D possibly matching TRBD2 (5 bases). CDR1 and CDR2 (germline): MGHRA, YSYEKL. V lost 2 bases, J lost 4 bases, and 15 bases lay in between. The CDR3 length is 15 residues. CDR3 loop: CASSQQTRGWYEQYF. CDR3 in DNA: TGCGCCAGCAGCCAACAAACTAGAGGTTGGTACGAGCAGTACTTC.

This chain connects TRBV5-1 to TRBJ2-2; 10 bases align to TRBD1. The junction had 4 bases not matched to a gene; V was cut back by 5 bases and J by 6 bases. Germline V gives CDR1 SGHRS, CDR2 YFSETQ. This CDR3 has 14 amino acids. CDR3 sequence: CASSKDRGAGELFF. The DNA for the CDR3 is TGCGCCAGCAGTAAGGACAGGGGGGCCGGGGAGCTGTTTTTT.

The chain recombines TRBV21-1 with TRBJ1-6; TRBD1 is taken as the D call from the table, unchecked against the DNA. TRBV21-1 is an annotated pseudogene. This CDR3 has 16 amino acids. The CDR3: CASSKGDREPISPLHF. CDR3 nucleotide sequence: TGTGCCAGCAGCAAAGGGGACAGGGAGCCCATTTCACCCCTCCACTTT.

The V and J genes are TRBV27 and TRBJ1-6; D uncertain. The germline V gene has CDR1 MNHEY and CDR2 SMNVEV (reference sequence). The CDR3 is 14 amino acids. V was clipped by 5 bases and J by 7 bases, with 12 bases between them. The CDR3 DNA sequence: TGTGCCAGCAGTCTTAAGGTGGAGAATTCACCCCTCCACTTT. Amino acids: CASSLKVENSPLHF.

V is TRBV7-2 and J is TRBJ2-5; D is uncertain. The CDR3 has 13 amino acids. V dropped 4 bases and J dropped 4 bases, with 10 bases sitting between them. Germline-derived CDR1 and CDR2 are SGHTA and FQGNSA. CDR3 coding DNA: TGTGCCAGCAGCTCCCCCTTACTAGAGACCCAGTACTTC. Translating it yields CASSSPLLETQYF.

This clone is a singleton in its sample. The rearrangement joins TRBV5-1 to TRBJ2-5; perhaps TRBD1 as D (5 bases). CDR3 length equals 14 residues. Trimming stripped 1 base from V and 2 bases from J, with 9 bases between. Per germline, CDR1 SGHRS and CDR2 YFSETQ. CDR3 coding DNA: TGCGCCAGCAGCTTGTCGGCAGGGCAAGAGACCCAGTACTTC. This gives the protein CASSLSAGQETQYF.

This clone was seen more than once but under ten times. The chain employs TRBV6-5 and TRBJ2-3; 7 bases are a match to TRBD2. V was clipped by 10 bases and J by 3 bases; unmatched bases: 7. The CDR3 contains 13 residues. CDR1 and CDR2 from the germline V gene are MNHEY and SVGAGI. The CDR3 reads CATAPGGTDTQYF. The CDR3 DNA reads TGTGCCACCGCTCCGGGGGGAACAGATACGCAGTATTTT.

A few counts support this clone. The chain combines TRBV14 with TRBJ1-1; D gene unclear. This CDR3 has 14 amino acids. Trimming shortened V by 0 bases and J by 3 bases, and 8 bases separated the two germline ends. Germline assignment: CDR1 SGHDN and CDR2 FVKESK. Here the CDR3 DNA reads TGTGCCAGCAGCCAAGATAGGGTATACACTGAAGCTTTCTTT. It translates to CASSQDRVYTEAFF.

The chain joins TRBV2 to TRBJ2-1, with D hard to call. This CDR3 is 14 amino acids long. Trimming took off 3 bases at V and 6 bases at J, with 12 bases between the two ends. Per germline, CDR1 SNHLY and CDR2 FYNNEI. CDR3 sequence: CASSDGIGRNEQFF. DNA of the CDR3: TGTGCCAGCAGTGATGGGATCGGTCGCAATGAGCAGTTCTTC.

The gene calls are TRBV4-3 and TRBJ2-7; D might be TRBD1 (6 bases). Trimming removed 4 bases at V and 6 bases at J, with 16 bases between. The CDR3 contains 14 residues. Germline CDR1 LGHNA, CDR2 YSLEER. The CDR3 DNA sequence: TGCGCCAGCAGCCGTGAAGGACAGTTCGGCGAGCAGTACTTC. Residues: CASSREGQFGEQYF.

There are a few counts of this clone. V usage is TRBV30 and J usage is TRBJ1-6; TRBD1 agrees at 9 bases. Germline V lookup: CDR1 GTSNPN, CDR2 SVGIG (reference sequence). The CDR3 is 14 residues long. V shed 5 bases, J shed 7 bases, and the junction held 6 bases outside the gene matches. For the CDR3, the DNA is TGTGCCTGGTTACAGGGGGCGCGCAATTCACCCCTCCACTTT. This gives the protein CAWLQGARNSPLHF.

The chain is built from TRBV5-6 and TRBJ1-2; D is undetermined. Per germline, CDR1 SGHDT and CDR2 YYEEEE. This CDR3 region has 14 residues. Trimming removed 4 bases from V and 2 bases from J, with 12 bases in between. CDR3 in amino acids: CASSQPPLNYGYTF. For the CDR3, the DNA is TGTGCCAGCAGCCAGCCCCCACTGAACTATGGCTACACCTTC.

V is TRBV15 and J is TRBJ1-6; a weak D match, TRBD1 (6 bases). The germline gives CDR1 LNHNV, CDR2 YYDKDF (reference sequence). V lost 0 bases and J 6 bases, leaving 9 bases between the germline ends. The CDR3 is made up of 15 amino acids. This CDR3 is CATSRDRGANSPLHF. DNA of the CDR3: TGTGCCACCAGCAGAGACAGGGGCGCTAATTCACCCCTCCACTTT. The variable domain in full, completed from reference TRBV15 and TRBJ1-6, reads DAMVIQNPRYQVTQFGKPVTLSCSQTLNHNVMYWYQQKSSQAPKLLFHYYDKDFNNEADTPDNFQSRRPNTSFCFLDIRSPGLGDTAMYLCATSRDRGANSPLHFGNGTRLTVT.